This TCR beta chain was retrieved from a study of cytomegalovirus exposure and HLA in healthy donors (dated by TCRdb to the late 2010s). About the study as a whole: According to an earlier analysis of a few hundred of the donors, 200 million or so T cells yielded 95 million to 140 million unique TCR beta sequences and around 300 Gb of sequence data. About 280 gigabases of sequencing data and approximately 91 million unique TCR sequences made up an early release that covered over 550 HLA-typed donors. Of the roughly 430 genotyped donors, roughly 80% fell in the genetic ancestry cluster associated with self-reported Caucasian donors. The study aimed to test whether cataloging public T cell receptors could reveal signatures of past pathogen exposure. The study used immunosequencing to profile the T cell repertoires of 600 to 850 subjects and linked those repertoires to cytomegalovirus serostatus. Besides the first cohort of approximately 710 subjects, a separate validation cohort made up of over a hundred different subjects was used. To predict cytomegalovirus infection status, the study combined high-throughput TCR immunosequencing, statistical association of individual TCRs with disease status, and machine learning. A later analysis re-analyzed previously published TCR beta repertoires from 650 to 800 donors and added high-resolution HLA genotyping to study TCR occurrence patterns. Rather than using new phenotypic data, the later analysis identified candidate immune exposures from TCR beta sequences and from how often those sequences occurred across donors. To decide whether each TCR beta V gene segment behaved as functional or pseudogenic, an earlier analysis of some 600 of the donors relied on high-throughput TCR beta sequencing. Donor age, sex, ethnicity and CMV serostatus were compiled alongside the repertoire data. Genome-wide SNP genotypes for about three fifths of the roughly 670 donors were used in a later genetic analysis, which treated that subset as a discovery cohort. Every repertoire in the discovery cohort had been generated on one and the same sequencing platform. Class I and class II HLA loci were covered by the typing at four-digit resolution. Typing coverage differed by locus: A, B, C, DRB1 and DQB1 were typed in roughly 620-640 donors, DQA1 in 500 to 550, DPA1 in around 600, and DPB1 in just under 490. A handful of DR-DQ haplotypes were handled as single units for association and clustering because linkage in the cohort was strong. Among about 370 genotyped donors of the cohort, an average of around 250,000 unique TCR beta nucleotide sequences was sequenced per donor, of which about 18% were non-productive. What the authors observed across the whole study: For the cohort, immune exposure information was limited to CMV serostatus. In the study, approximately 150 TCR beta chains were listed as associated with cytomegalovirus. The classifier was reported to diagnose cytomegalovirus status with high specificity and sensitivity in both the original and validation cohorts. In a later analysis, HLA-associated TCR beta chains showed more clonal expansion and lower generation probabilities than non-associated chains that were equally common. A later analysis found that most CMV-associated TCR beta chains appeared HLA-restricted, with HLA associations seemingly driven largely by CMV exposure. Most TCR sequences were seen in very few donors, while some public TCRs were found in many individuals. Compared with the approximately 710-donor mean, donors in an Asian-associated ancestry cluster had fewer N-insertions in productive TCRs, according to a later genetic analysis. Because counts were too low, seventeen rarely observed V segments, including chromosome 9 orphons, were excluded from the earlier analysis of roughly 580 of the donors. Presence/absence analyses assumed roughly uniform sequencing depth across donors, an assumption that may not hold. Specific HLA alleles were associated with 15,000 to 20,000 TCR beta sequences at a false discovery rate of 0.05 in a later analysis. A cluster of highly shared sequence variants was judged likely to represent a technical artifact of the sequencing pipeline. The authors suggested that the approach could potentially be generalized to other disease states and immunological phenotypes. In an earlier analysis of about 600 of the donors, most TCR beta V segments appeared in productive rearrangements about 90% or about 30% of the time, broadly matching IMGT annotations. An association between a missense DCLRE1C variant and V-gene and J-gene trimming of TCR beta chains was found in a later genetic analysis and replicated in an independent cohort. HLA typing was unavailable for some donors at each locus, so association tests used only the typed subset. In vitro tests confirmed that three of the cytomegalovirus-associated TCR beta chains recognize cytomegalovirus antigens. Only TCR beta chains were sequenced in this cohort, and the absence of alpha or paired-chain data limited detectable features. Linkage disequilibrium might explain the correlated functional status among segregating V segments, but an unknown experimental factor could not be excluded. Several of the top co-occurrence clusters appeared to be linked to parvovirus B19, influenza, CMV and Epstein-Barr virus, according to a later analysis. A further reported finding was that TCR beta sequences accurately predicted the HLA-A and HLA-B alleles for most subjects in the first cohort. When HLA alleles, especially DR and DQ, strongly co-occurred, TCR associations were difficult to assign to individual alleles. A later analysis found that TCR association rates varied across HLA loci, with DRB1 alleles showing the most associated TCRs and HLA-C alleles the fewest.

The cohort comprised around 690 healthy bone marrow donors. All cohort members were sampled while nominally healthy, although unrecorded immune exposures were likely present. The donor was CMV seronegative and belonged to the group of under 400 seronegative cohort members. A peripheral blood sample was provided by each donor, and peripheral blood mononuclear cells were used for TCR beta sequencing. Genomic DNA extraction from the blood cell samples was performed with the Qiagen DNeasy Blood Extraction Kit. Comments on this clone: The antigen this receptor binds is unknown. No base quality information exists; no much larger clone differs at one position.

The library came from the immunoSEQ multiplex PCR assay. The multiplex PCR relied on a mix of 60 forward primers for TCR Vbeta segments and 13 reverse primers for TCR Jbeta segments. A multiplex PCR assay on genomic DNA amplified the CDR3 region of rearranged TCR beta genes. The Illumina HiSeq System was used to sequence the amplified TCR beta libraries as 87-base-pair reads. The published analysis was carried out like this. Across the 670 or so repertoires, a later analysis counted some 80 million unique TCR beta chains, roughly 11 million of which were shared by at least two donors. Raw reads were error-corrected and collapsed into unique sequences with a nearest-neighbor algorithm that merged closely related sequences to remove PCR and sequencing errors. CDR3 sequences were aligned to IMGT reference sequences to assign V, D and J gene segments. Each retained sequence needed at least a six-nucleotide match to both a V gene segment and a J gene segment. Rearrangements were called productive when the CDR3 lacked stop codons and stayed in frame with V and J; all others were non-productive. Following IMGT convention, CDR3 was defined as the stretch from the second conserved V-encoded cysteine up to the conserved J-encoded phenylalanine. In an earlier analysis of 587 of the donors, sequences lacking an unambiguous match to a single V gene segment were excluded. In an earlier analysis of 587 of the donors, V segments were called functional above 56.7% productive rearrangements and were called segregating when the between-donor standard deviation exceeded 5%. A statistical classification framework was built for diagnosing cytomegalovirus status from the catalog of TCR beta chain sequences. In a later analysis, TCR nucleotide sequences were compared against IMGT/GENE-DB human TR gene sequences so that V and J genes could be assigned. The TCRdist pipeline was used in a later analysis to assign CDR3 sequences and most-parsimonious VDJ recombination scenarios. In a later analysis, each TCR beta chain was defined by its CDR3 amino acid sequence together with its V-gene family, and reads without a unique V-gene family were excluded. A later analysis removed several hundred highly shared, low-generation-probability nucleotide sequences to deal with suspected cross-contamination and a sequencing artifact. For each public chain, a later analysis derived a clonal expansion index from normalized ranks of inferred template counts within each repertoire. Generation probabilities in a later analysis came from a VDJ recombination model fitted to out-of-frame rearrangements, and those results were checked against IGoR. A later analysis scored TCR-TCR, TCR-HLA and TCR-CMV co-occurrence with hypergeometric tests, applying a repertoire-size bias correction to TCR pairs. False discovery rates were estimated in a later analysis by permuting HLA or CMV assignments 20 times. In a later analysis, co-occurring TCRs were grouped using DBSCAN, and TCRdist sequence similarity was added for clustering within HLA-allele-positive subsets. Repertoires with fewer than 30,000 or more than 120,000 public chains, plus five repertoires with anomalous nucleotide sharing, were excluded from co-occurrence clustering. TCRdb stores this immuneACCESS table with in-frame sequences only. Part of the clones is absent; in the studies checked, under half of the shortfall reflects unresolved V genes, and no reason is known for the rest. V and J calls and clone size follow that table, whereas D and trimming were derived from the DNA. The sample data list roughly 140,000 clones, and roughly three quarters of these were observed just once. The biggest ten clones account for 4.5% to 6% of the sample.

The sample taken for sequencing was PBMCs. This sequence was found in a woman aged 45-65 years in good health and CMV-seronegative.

CDR3 reads: CASSDNRGTEAFF. The DNA is as follows: TGCGCCAGCAGTGATAACAGGGGGACTGAAGCTTTCTTT. The chain joins TRBV10-2 to TRBJ1-1, and 8 junctional nucleotides match TRBD1. V has 3 bases trimmed and J has 5 bases trimmed; junction bases matching no gene number 2. CDR1 and CDR2 are read off the germline V gene as WSHSY and SAAADI. Counted from cysteine to phenylalanine, this CDR3 has 13 amino acids. Only the CDR3 region is kept as DNA, spanning 39 bases read in frame from base 1.